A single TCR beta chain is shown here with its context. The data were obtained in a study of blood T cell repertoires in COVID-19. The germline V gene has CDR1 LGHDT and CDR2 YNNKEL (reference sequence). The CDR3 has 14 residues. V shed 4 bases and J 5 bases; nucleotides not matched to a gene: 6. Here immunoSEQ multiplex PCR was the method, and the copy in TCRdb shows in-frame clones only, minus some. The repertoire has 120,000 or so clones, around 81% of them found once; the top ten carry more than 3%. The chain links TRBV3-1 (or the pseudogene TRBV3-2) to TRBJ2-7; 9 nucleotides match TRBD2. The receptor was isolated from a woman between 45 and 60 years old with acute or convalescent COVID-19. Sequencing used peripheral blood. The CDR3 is CASSPRGGRDEQYF. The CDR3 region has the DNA TGTGCCAGCAGCCCGCGGGGGGGCCGAGACGAGCAGTACTTC.